What follows are 29 T cell receptor beta chains derived from one specimen sequenced in a study of T cells in Graves' hyperthyroidism and ophthalmopathy (dated by TCRdb to the late 2010s). Receptor libraries were prepared by multiplex PCR. Sequencer: Illumina HiSeq 2000. Amplification of TCR beta CDR3 regions was carried out from RNA transcripts. A first-round RT-PCR of the TCR CDR3 used the HTBI primer set with the Qiagen OneStep RT-PCR kit. The public reads were reanalyzed by TCRdb: fastp trimming at Q25, MiXCR alignment, in-frame beta chains only. Rows merge per CDR3 protein into single entries with the most common DNA and genes. Here the sample has around 200,000 distinct CDR3 sequences; over 15% occur a single time. Together, the top ten hold roughly 29% of the sample. Source material: blood. The receptors here all came from a woman between 45 and 60 years old with Graves' hyperthyroidism.

In its sample, this clonotype was seen many times. The chain joins TRBV6-2 or TRBV6-3 to TRBJ2-5; TRBD2 is a possible D gene (5 bases). Trimming took 4 bases from V and 2 from J, leaving 14 bases between them. Germline CDR1 MNHEY, CDR2 SVGEGT. This CDR3 is built from 15 residues. DNA of the CDR3: TGTGCCAGCAGTTCGATCCGGGATCTTCAAGAGACCCAGTACTTC. Translation: CASSSIRDLQETQYF.

This clonotype was recorded many times. CDR3 residues: CSSKLAGMDTEAFF. CDR3 sequence (DNA): TGCAGCTCAAAGTTGGCCGGGATGGACACTGAAGCTTTCTTT. The rearrangement uses TRBV29-1 and TRBJ1-1; D gene ambiguous. The CDR3 extends over 14 amino acids. Trimming pared 8 bases from V and 3 bases from J, leaving 19 bases between. Germline V lookup: CDR1 SQVTM, CDR2 ANQGSEA.

This clonotype was recorded many times. The chain recombines TRBV12-3 or TRBV12-4 with TRBJ1-2, with a tentative D call TRBD1 (5 bases). Deletions cut 2 bases from V and 13 bases from J, with 14 bases between. This CDR3 has 12 residues. The CDR3 is CASSLSQGRITF. CDR3 coding DNA: TGTGCCAGCAGTTTATCTCAGGGACGTATCACCTTC.

This clonotype was seen ten or more times. The rearrangement uses TRBV12-3 or TRBV12-4 and TRBJ1-1; D ambiguous. The CDR3 covers 14 residues. Trimming took off 2 bases at V and 5 bases at J, with 12 bases between the two ends. The CDR3 bases are TGTGCCAGCAGTTTACTCCCTGAAAAAACTGAAGCTTTCTTT. Protein product: CASSLLPEKTEAFF.

This clonotype was seen many times. This chain joins TRBV2 and TRBJ1-5; 7 nucleotides match TRBD1. The CDR3 is made up of 14 amino acids. The V gene end was trimmed by 8 bases and the J gene end by 2 bases; junction bases not matched to a gene: 6. Germline V lookup: CDR1 SNHLY, CDR2 FYNNEI. The CDR3 region is CASSRDRRNQPQHF. CDR3 bases: TGTGCCAGCTCAAGGGACAGACGCAATCAGCCCCAGCATTTT.

In its sample, this clonotype was seen a few times. The genes are TRBV20-1 and TRBJ2-2; TRBD1 might be the D (5 bases). The DNA end is a closer match to TRBJ1-1, so the J assignment may be wrong. This CDR3 comprises 15 residues. Germline values: CDR1 DFQATT, CDR2 SNEGSKA (reference sequence). CDR3 sequence: CSVIYRPDPGRGAFF. As DNA, the CDR3 is TGCAGTGTTATTTACCGACCGGACCCGGGTAGGGGAGCTTTCTTT.

The chain uses TRBV19 and TRBJ2-1; perhaps D is TRBD1 or TRBD2 (5 bases each). The V and J ends lost 11 bases and 9 bases respectively, with 20 bases between them. The length of the CDR3 is 13 residues. The germline gives CDR1 LNHDA, CDR2 SQIVND (reference sequence). CDR3 in DNA: TGTGCCTCGTCGGGGACGCGAATTGGTGAGCAGTTCTTC. Residues: CASSGTRIGEQFF.

This clonotype showed up many times. This sequence joins TRBV3-1 and TRBJ1-1, with 7 bases matching TRBD1. Trimming at V came to 4 bases and at J to 10 bases, leaving 12 bases not matched to a gene. CDR3 size: 14 residues. The germline CDR1 and CDR2 sequences are LGHDT and YNNKEL (reference sequence). This CDR3 reads CASSRRQGGMGAFF. The CDR3 region has the DNA TGTGCCAGCAGCCGTCGACAGGGTGGCATGGGAGCTTTCTTT.

On this clonotype: Given a much more abundant clone one base away, this may be a read error. J is TRBJ1-4 and V is TRBV4-1; possible D gene TRBD1, 5 bases. Deletions cut 1 base from V and 7 bases from J, with 13 bases between. The germline CDR1 and CDR2 sequences are MGHRA and YSYEKL. This CDR3 is 15 amino acids long. The CDR3 spells CASSQGQRGTEKLFF. The CDR3 DNA reads TGCGCCAGCAGCCAAGGGCAGAGGGGTACTGAAAAACTGTTTTTT.

The chain uses TRBV9 and TRBJ2-2; maybe TRBD1 (5 bases). Trimming took off 0 bases at V and 4 bases at J, with 10 bases between the two ends. Germline V gene lookup returns CDR1 SGDLS and CDR2 YYNGEE. This CDR3 comprises 15 residues. CDR3 loop: CASSVEGVSTGELFF. The DNA for the CDR3 is TGTGCCAGCAGCGTAGAAGGGGTGAGCACCGGGGAGCTGTTTTTT.

V is TRBV6-5 and J is TRBJ2-5, with D possibly called TRBD1 or TRBD2 (7 bases each). In germline, CDR1 is MNHEY, CDR2 SVGAGI. Trimming took 0 bases from V and 5 from J, leaving 25 bases between them. The CDR3 is 19 residues long. The CDR3 loop is CASSYSREGAGRSLETQYF. In nucleotides, the CDR3 is TGTGCCAGCAGTTACTCGAGGGAGGGGGCGGGCCGCAGCCTGGAGACCCAGTACTTC.

This clonotype was seen at least ten times. This chain uses TRBV19 with TRBJ1-1, with TRBD1 identical over 7 bases. Germline-derived CDR1 and CDR2 are LNHDA and SQIVND (reference sequence). The CDR3 runs 13 residues. V gave up 7 bases and J gave up 11 bases; unmatched junction bases: 13. The CDR3 nucleotides are TGTGCCAGTACTCCTACAGGGGATCGTTGGGCTTTCTTT. Translating gives CASTPTGDRWAFF.

This clonotype was seen ten or more times. This chain connects TRBV11-3 to TRBJ1-5; tentative D call: TRBD1 (6 bases). V was shortened by 0 bases and J by 2 bases, with 11 bases between the two germline ends. This CDR3 comprises 16 residues. Germline V CDR1 and CDR2: SGHNT, YENEEA. The DNA for the CDR3 is TGTGCCAGCAGCTTAGATTACGCAGGGGGCAATCAGCCCCAGCATTTT. Protein sequence: CASSLDYAGGNQPQHF.

This clonotype was found many times. The chain uses TRBV19 and TRBJ2-5; D is tentatively TRBD1 or TRBD2 (6 bases each). V lost 7 bases, J lost 5 bases, and 14 bases lay in between. Germline V gene sequence: CDR1 LNHDA, CDR2 SQIVND (reference sequence). This CDR3 has 13 residues. CDR3 bases: TGTGCCAGTACCGTGAGAGGGGGGGAGACCCAGTACTTC. Its translation is CASTVRGGETQYF. The whole variable domain, filled in from reference TRBV19 and TRBJ2-5, reads DGGITQSPKYLFRKEGQNVTLSCEQNLNHDAMYWYRQDPGQGLRLIYYSQIVNDFQKGDIAEGYSVSREKKESFPLTVTSAQKNPTAFYLCASTVRGGETQYFGPGTRLLVL.

This clonotype appeared many times. The V call is TRBV7-9, the J call TRBJ1-5; the match to TRBD1 covers 10 bases. The CDR3 extends over 14 amino acids. Per the germline V gene, CDR1 is SEHNR and CDR2 is FQNEAQ (reference sequence). The ends lost 4 bases at V and 7 bases at J; junction bases unmatched: 4. CDR3 sequence: CASSSGQGDQPQHF. The CDR3 coding sequence is TGTGCCAGCAGCTCAGGACAGGGGGACCAGCCCCAGCATTTT.

This clonotype was counted a few times. The chain uses TRBV3-1 and TRBJ2-2; 12 bases map to TRBD2. The CDR3 spans 14 residues. Germline V CDR1 and CDR2: LGHDT, YNNKEL (reference sequence). Trimming at V came to 8 bases and at J to 4 bases, leaving 2 bases not matched to a gene. The CDR3 nucleotides are TGTGCCAGCCCTAGCGGGGGGGGCACCGGGGAGCTGTTTTTT. As protein: CASPSGGGTGELFF.

This clonotype was recorded many times. The DNA of the CDR3 is TGCAGTGCTAGAAATCCCATTATGAACACTGAAGCTTTCTTT. Protein: CSARNPIMNTEAFF. The chain uses TRBV20-1 and TRBJ1-1; D ambiguous. The length of the CDR3 is 14 residues. The germline gives CDR1 DFQATT, CDR2 SNEGSKA (reference sequence). V gave up 2 bases and J gave up 0 bases, with 10 bases separating them.

This clonotype was observed a few times. A much larger clonotype is one base distant, so this may be a read error. The V gene is TRBV27, the J gene TRBJ1-2; 7 nucleotides match TRBD1. The CDR3 totals 12 residues. Germline-derived CDR1 and CDR2 are MNHEY and SMNVEV (reference sequence). Losses at the gene ends were 8 bases for V and 12 bases for J; bases not matched to a gene: 12. The CDR3, as DNA: TGTGCCAGCGCCAGGGGGTTTTGGGGCCACACCTTC. Translating gives CASARGFWGHTF.

Ten or more counts support this clonotype. The CDR3 nucleotides are TGTGCCAGCAGTATTCAGGGGCGCTCTGGAAACACCATATATTTT. It is translated as CASSIQGRSGNTIYF. The chain has TRBV28 and TRBJ1-3; D is possibly TRBD1 (6 bases). Germline CDR1 and CDR2: MDHEN and SYDVKM. CDR3 length equals 15 residues. V gave up 5 bases and J gave up 0 bases, with 11 bases separating them. The full variable domain, its missing parts supplied by reference TRBV28 and TRBJ1-3, is DVKVTQSSRYLVKRTGEKVFLECVQDMDHENMFWYRQDPGLGLRLIYFSYDVKMKEKGDIPEGYSVSREKKERFSLILESASTNQTSMYLCASSIQGRSGNTIYFGEGSWLTVV.

This clonotype was counted at least ten times. V and J are TRBV7-9 and TRBJ1-1; TRBD1 agrees at 8 bases. The CDR3 is 15 amino acids. J was trimmed by 0 bases and V by 7 bases; bases with no gene match: 7. Per germline, CDR1 SEHNR and CDR2 FQNEAQ (reference sequence). The chain's CDR3 is CASNRQGLMNTEAFF. In nucleotides, the CDR3 is TGTGCCAGCAACAGACAGGGGCTGATGAACACTGAAGCTTTCTTT.

In its sample, this clonotype was seen a few times. The CDR3 DNA is TGTGCCAGTAGTATTAACCGGGACTACAATGAGCAGTTCTTC. This sequence encodes CASSINRDYNEQFF. The rearrangement links TRBV19 to TRBJ2-1; TRBD2 might be the D (5 bases). V was pared by 3 bases and J by 3 bases, with 9 bases between. The germline CDR1 and CDR2 sequences are LNHDA and SQIVND (reference sequence). The CDR3 runs 14 residues.

The rearrangement joins TRBV4-1 to TRBJ1-2; a possible D gene is TRBD1 (6 bases). Trimming cost V 4 bases and J 7 bases, with 13 bases left between them. There are 13 residues in the CDR3. Germline CDR1 is MGHRA and CDR2 is YSYEKL. CDR3 DNA: TGCGCCAGCAGCCTACAGGGTTCGGGTGGCTACACCTTC. It encodes CASSLQGSGGYTF.

This clonotype was observed many times. The rearrangement links TRBV7-2 to TRBJ2-3, with D hard to call. V lost 4 bases and J 0 bases, leaving 8 bases between the germline ends. Germline V gene sequence: CDR1 SGHTA, CDR2 FQGNSA. This CDR3 is 14 amino acids long. In DNA, the CDR3 is TGTGCCAGCAGCTCGAGTTCTAGCACAGATACGCAGTATTTT. It encodes CASSSSSSTDTQYF.

Comment on this clonotype: One end of the junction fails to match germline, which may point to a read error. The chain has TRBV5-1 and TRBJ1-2, with D unclear. The CDR3 extends over 13 amino acids. Germline V gene lookup returns CDR1 SGHRS and CDR2 YFSETQ. CDR3: CASRLEHRSGYTF. The CDR3 DNA reads TGCGCCAGCAGATTGGAACACAGATCTGGCTACACCTTC.

This clonotype was counted ten times or more. The rearrangement joins TRBV19 to TRBJ1-2, with D hard to call. Trimming cost V 4 bases and J 3 bases, with 3 bases left between them. The CDR3 length is 11 residues. Germline V gene sequence: CDR1 LNHDA, CDR2 SQIVND (reference sequence). The CDR3 DNA reads as TGTGCCAGTAGTAGGTACTATGGCTACACCTTC. Protein product: CASSRYYGYTF.

This clonotype came up many times. This chain uses TRBV7-9 with TRBJ2-7; D remains unclear. This CDR3 contains 12 residues. Trimming cost V 0 bases and J 6 bases, with 6 bases left between them. The V gene's germline CDR1 is SEHNR and CDR2 FQNEAQ (reference sequence). The CDR3 reads CASSLASSEQYF. The CDR3 region has the DNA TGTGCCAGCAGCTTAGCGTCGAGCGAGCAGTACTTC.

This clonotype was counted many times. The chain couples TRBV12-3 or TRBV12-4 to TRBJ2-2; 9 nucleotides align to TRBD1. CDR3 length: 15 residues. V shed 3 bases and J 5 bases; nucleotides not matched to a gene: 4. The CDR3 nucleotides are TGTGCCAGCAGTTTGGGGACAGGGCTAACCGGGGAGCTGTTTTTT. This codes for CASSLGTGLTGELFF.

This clonotype has just a few counts. The chain couples TRBV19 to TRBJ1-2; D unresolved. CDR1 and CDR2 (germline): LNHDA, SQIVND (reference sequence). The CDR3 length is 16 residues. V shed 3 bases and J shed 2 bases, with 16 bases lying between them. The CDR3: CASSIAQEPYNYGYTF. The CDR3 DNA is TGTGCCAGTAGTATCGCGCAAGAACCTTACAACTATGGCTACACCTTC.

This clonotype was detected ten times or more. The rearrangement links TRBV19 to TRBJ1-1; D is uncertain. Germline assignment: CDR1 LNHDA and CDR2 SQIVND (reference sequence). The V end lost 3 bases, the J end lost 0 bases, and 29 bases lay between the germline ends. The CDR3 is 21 amino acids. The CDR3 bases are TGTGCCAGTAGTATTGGTCTTTGGGATAAGGAGTCCCCCGCTATGAACACTGAAGCTTTCTTT. Translating gives CASSIGLWDKESPAMNTEAFF.